This T cell receptor (beta chain) appears in the sequencing data of a study of blood T cell repertoires in COVID-19 (dated by TCRdb to between 2020 and 2021). Regarding the complete study: Samples from collaborators originated in the United States, Italy and Spain and spanned both the acute and convalescent phases of COVID-19. The material from the prospective study consisted of cDNA or gDNA derived from T cells, B-cell-depleted T cells, or PBMCs. The dataset comprised deeply sampled blood TCRbeta repertoires from subjects exposed to, actively infected with, or recovered from COVID-19. The repertoires were released in a freely available public database meant as a resource for research on the immune response to SARS-CoV-2. The samples were drawn from the first 160 participants of the ongoing ImmuneRACE study and from some 1,300 subjects provided by 6 global collaborators. The sample metadata nearly always contained a de-identified subject ID, COVID-19 status, age in years and sex. Where available, HLA class I and class II types were taken from metadata supplied by the sample provider and were not determined by assay-based typing. Findings and caveats that apply to the study as a whole: The quantity of clinical and demographic metadata differed by source and by participant and was supplied without curation.

From the cysteine through the phenylalanine, the CDR3 covers 14 amino acids. CDR3 DNA only is kept here, 42 bases in frame from base 1. Sequences KGHSH (CDR1) and LQKENI (CDR2) are obtained from the germline V gene. V and J are trimmed by 3 bases and 3 bases, and the gene matches miss 5 bases of the junction. TCRbeta CDR3 regions were amplified from genomic DNA by means of the immunoSEQ Assay, a bias-controlled multiplex PCR. The authors processed their data as follows. Within the assay, amplification of reference gene primers was used to estimate how many nucleated cells each sample contained. To quantify the absolute abundance of each unique TCRbeta CDR3 rearrangement, sequence reads were collapsed and filtered. For each sample, productive Simpson clonality was calculated as the square root of Simpson's diversity index over productive rearrangements. Here the immuneACCESS table is served through TCRdb, limited to in-frame sequences with V and J called. Missing clones are a known gap in these copies; in checked studies unresolved V genes cover under half, and the rest lacks a known reason. That table furnishes V, J and clone size, whereas the DNA furnished D and trimming. The sample profile shows about 280,000 clones; 85% of them were found once. 2% to 3% of the sample belongs to the ten largest clones.

Turning to this clone: Its antigen has not been determined. No clone much larger than this one lies a single base away; base qualities are absent.

Participants in the prospective study were aged roughly 18 to 100 years, lived in 24 United States geographic areas, and enrolled through a virtual design. In the prospective study, cohorts were assigned on the basis of participant-reported clinical history obtained from a screening survey and a study questionnaire. Recovered participants in ImmuneRACE Cohort 3 were defined as having two consecutive negative NP/OP PCR tests, clearance from a healthcare professional, or resolution of symptoms. In the prospective study, mobile phlebotomists collected whole blood, serum and a nasopharyngeal or oropharyngeal swab from each participant. Participants in the prospective study had the option to provide additional blood draws and questionnaires over a roughly two-month period. Before DNA extraction, prospective study blood samples were shipped either frozen or at room temperature.

Specimen: PBMCs or T cells enriched from blood (not recorded which). The receptor's source is a woman aged 45-60 years who had recovered from COVID-19. Recombination linked TRBV18 to TRBJ2-7, and 7 bases in between align with TRBD1. The nucleotide sequence is TGTGCCAGCTCACCGGGGACAGCTAACTACGAGCAGTACTTC. It specifies CASSPGTANYEQYF.